This passage covers 13 T cell receptor beta chains from one sample sequenced in a study of blood T cells in healthy people across ages. The authors ran a second PCR of roughly 6 to 12 cycles using a sample-barcoded 5' primer and a J-beta primer mix. From the 5' RACE reads, TCRdb called clonotypes with MiXCR, one entry per CDR3 protein. This sample has 550,000 to 650,000 distinct CDR3 sequences, with 25% to 35% found just once. Material for sequencing was blood. The receptors were sampled from a woman older than 75 in good health.

Note on this clonotype: One base away lies a much larger clone, so this may be a sequencing read error. The V and J genes are TRBV20-1 and TRBJ2-7, with 9 positions matching TRBD1. Judging by the DNA end, TRBJ2-1 fits better; the J call may be wrong. This CDR3 has 14 residues. In germline, CDR1 is DFQATT, CDR2 SNEGSKA (reference sequence). CDR3 DNA sequence: TGCAGTGCAAGGGACAGGGTCTATCTGTACGAGCAGTTCTTC. Protein product: CSARDRVYLYEQFF.

Notes on this clonotype: The junction differs from germline at one of its ends, possibly a read error. The chain joins TRBV20-1 to TRBJ2-5; 9 nucleotides agree with TRBD2. The CDR3 totals 12 residues. The germline V gene encodes CDR1 DFQATT and CDR2 SNEGSKA (reference sequence). The CDR3 reads CRASSAGGTQYF. CDR3 coding DNA: TGCAGGGCTAGCTCAGCGGGAGGGACCCAGTACTTC.

This clonotype came up many times. The chain links TRBV4-1 to TRBJ2-3; D might be TRBD2 (6 bases). The V end was cut by 4 bases, the J end by 3 bases, with 14 bases between. CDR1 is MGHRA and CDR2 is YSYEKL in the germline V gene. The CDR3 has 15 residues. CDR3 sequence reads: CASSPRVAATDTQYF. DNA for the CDR3: TGCGCCAGCAGCCCTCGGGTAGCGGCAACAGATACGCAGTATTTT.

The rearrangement uses TRBV5-1 and TRBJ2-7, with 11 bases lining up with TRBD2. With 4 bases clipped from V and 4 bases from J, the junction kept 7 bases outside the gene matches. CDR3 length: 15 amino acids. Per germline, CDR1 SGHRS and CDR2 YFSETQ. The CDR3 loop reads CASSPRLAGKYEQYF. The CDR3 DNA follows: TGCGCCAGCAGCCCCAGACTAGCGGGAAAGTACGAGCAGTACTTC.

The table lists this clonotype with many counts. It may be a read error: a sequence one base away is much more abundant. This chain joins TRBV3-1 and TRBJ2-1, with TRBD2 as a possible D gene (6 bases). The J call may be in error: the DNA end matches TRBJ2-7 better. The CDR3 loop spans 18 amino acids. The germline CDR1 and CDR2 sequences are LGHDT and YNNKEL (reference sequence). The CDR3 DNA reads as TGTGCCAGCAGCCAAGTTATGGCGGGGCCGACTTCCTACAATGAGCAGTACTTC. This codes for CASSQVMAGPTSYNEQYF.

V gene TRBV7-6 combines with J gene TRBJ2-2; no definite D call. The V end was cut by 5 bases, the J end by 5 bases, with 12 bases between. Per germline, CDR1 SGHVS and CDR2 FNYEAQ. The CDR3 spans 14 residues. CDR3 amino acids: CASSDSVRTGELFF. In DNA form, the CDR3 reads TGTGCCAGCAGCGATTCGGTACGGACCGGGGAGCTGTTTTTT. The full variable domain, completed using reference TRBV7-6 and TRBJ2-2, is GAGVSQSPRYKVTKRGQDVALRCDPISGHVSLYWYRQALGQGPEFLTYFNYEAQQDKSGLPNDRFSAERPEGSISTLTIQRTEQRDSAMYRCASSDSVRTGELFFGEGSRLTVL.

The chain uses TRBV5-1 and TRBJ1-1; D is undetermined. With 4 bases removed from V and 0 bases from J, the gap between germline ends came to 16 bases. This CDR3 contains 16 residues. CDR1 is SGHRS, CDR2 YFSETQ, per germline. The CDR3 DNA is TGCGCCAGCAGCCCCGCGGACGGGGTGATGAACACTGAAGCTTTCTTT. Translation gives CASSPADGVMNTEAFF.

Regarding this clonotype: A much larger clone is a single base away; this may be a read error. J is TRBJ1-2 and V is TRBV20-1; a weak D match, TRBD1 (5 bases). In germline, CDR1 is DFQATT, CDR2 SNEGSKA (reference sequence). The CDR3 runs 13 residues. Trimming stripped 6 bases from V and 4 bases from J, with 15 bases between. The CDR3 sequence is CSALVGGGYGYTF. In DNA, the CDR3 is TGCAGTGCCTTGGTTGGGGGGGGCTATGGCTACACCTTC.

In this sample, this clonotype turned up many times. The chain employs TRBV5-1 and TRBJ2-1; D unclear. There are 17 residues in the CDR3. Trimming pared 0 bases from V and 3 bases from J, leaving 16 bases between. The germline V gene has CDR1 SGHRS and CDR2 YFSETQ. DNA of the CDR3: TGCGCCAGCAGCTTGGCAAAGGGAAGTAACCTCTACAATGAGCAGTTCTTC. Translation gives CASSLAKGSNLYNEQFF. The full variable domain, its missing parts supplied by reference TRBV5-1 and TRBJ2-1, is KAGVTQTPRYLIKTRGQQVTLSCSPISGHRSVSWYQQTPGQGLQFLFEYFSETQRNKGNFPGRFSGRQFSNSRSEMNVSTLELGDSALYLCASSLAKGSNLYNEQFFGPGTRLTVL.

The chain is built from TRBV7-3 and TRBJ2-1; the D is unclear. From germline, CDR1 is SGHTA and CDR2 FQGTGA. V lost 8 bases and J 10 bases, leaving 18 bases between the germline ends. The CDR3 has 13 residues. The CDR3 protein is CASGVGPNYEQFF. In nucleotides, the CDR3 is TGTGCCAGCGGCGTGGGTCCCAACTACGAGCAGTTCTTC.

This clonotype was found a few times. The chain carries TRBV2 and TRBJ1-1, with a tentative D call TRBD1 (5 bases). The CDR3 length is 13 residues. With 6 bases removed from V and 4 bases from J, the gap between germline ends came to 12 bases. Germline-derived CDR1 and CDR2 are SNHLY and FYNNEI. The CDR3 sequence is CASRASGGTEAFF. The CDR3 DNA reads TGTGCCAGCAGGGCGAGTGGGGGCACTGAAGCTTTCTTT.

The chain has TRBV5-1 and TRBJ1-4; no reliable D call. Germline V lookup: CDR1 SGHRS, CDR2 YFSETQ. CDR3 length: 13 amino acids. V shed 4 bases and J shed 8 bases, with 12 bases lying between them. This CDR3 is CASSLTNREKLFF. CDR3 in DNA: TGCGCCAGCAGCCTCACCAACCGGGAAAAACTGTTTTTT.

This clonotype was counted only a few times. The gene calls are TRBV30 and TRBJ1-6; possible D gene TRBD1, 6 bases. V was shortened by 1 base and J by 10 bases, with 14 bases between the two germline ends. The germline V gene has CDR1 GTSNPN and CDR2 SVGIG (reference sequence). This CDR3 comprises 14 residues. The CDR3 here is CAWSDTGYGSPLHF. The CDR3 coding sequence is TGTGCCTGGAGTGATACAGGGTATGGCTCACCCCTCCACTTT.